This T cell receptor beta chain was observed in a study of T-cell reconstitution after alpha-beta-depleted transplantation in children. This sample's TCRbeta library carried unique molecular identifier barcodes. Each CDR3 protein gets one entry after TCRdb re-called the PCR reads with MiXCR. The sample records 600,000 to 700,000 distinct CDR3 sequences, around 17% being singletons. V dropped 6 bases and J dropped 0 bases, with 14 bases sitting between them. Germline V gene data show CDR1 as KGHSH and CDR2 as LQKENI. This CDR3 region has 15 residues. The receptor's source is a human donor who donated a stem cell graft to a child with acute myeloid leukemia. The genes are TRBV18 and TRBJ1-1; a possible D gene is TRBD1 (6 bases). The specimen was PBMCs from the stem cell graft donor, collected from the stem cell graft. CDR3 bases: TGTGCCAGCTCGAGGGACACCGCTATGAACACTGAAGCTTTCTTT. It yields the protein CASSRDTAMNTEAFF.